This paragraph reports one T cell receptor (beta chain). Germline V gene sequence: CDR1 LGHDT, CDR2 YNNKEL (reference sequence). V lost 8 bases to trimming and J lost 2 bases, with 9 bases between them. The CDR3 is 12 residues long. The data were taken from a study of blood T cell repertoires in COVID-19. The wider study: Whether acute or convalescent, the COVID-19 samples came from the United States, Italy and Spain. PBMCs, B-cell-depleted T cells, or T cells were the source of the cDNA or gDNA that made up the material.

As originally analysed: It was from reference gene primer amplification that nucleated cell counts were estimated. Here immunoSEQ multiplex PCR was the method, and the copy in TCRdb shows in-frame clones only, minus some. V and J calls and clone size come straight from that table; D and trimming were deduced from the DNA. Of roughly 65,000 clones in the sample, about three quarters are singletons; the top ten hold approximately 14%. Input material: peripheral blood. The TCR comes from a man of 80 years or more with acute or convalescent COVID-19. The rearrangement uses TRBV3-1 (or the pseudogene TRBV3-2) and TRBJ1-2; D might be TRBD1 (5 bases). The CDR3 region is CASAGENYGYTF. CDR3 in DNA: TGTGCCAGCGCGGGGGAAAACTATGGCTACACCTTC.